This TCR beta chain was recovered during a study of cytomegalovirus exposure and HLA in healthy donors. Germline-derived CDR1 and CDR2 are SEHNR and FQNEAQ (reference sequence). V shed 4 bases, J shed 1 base, and the junction held 9 bases outside the gene matches. The CDR3 spans 16 residues. PCR involved 60 Vbeta and 13 Jbeta primers. In the authors' methods: In a later analysis, 10 million to 11 million of 75 million to 90 million unique beta chains occurred in at least two donors. Clones were read by immunoSEQ multiplex PCR, and TCRdb kept only the in-frame ones, dropping some. That table supplies the V and J calls and clone size; D and trimming were determined from the DNA. The data show 20,000 to 30,000 clones, with 70% seen just once and 4.4% held by the top ten.

The rearrangement joins TRBV7-9 to TRBJ1-1, with 7 bases lining up with TRBD1. The sequence came from a woman in her fifties or sixties in good health and CMV-seronegative. The source material was PBMCs. The CDR3 protein is CASSSAAGTANTEAFF. DNA of the CDR3: TGTGCCAGCAGCTCAGCCGCCGGGACAGCGAACACTGAAGCTTTCTTT. The variable domain in full, completed from reference TRBV7-9 and TRBJ1-1, reads DTGVSQNPRHKITKRGQNVTFRCDPISEHNRLYWYRQTLGQGPEFLTYFQNEAQLEKSRLLSDRFSAERPKGSFSTLEIQRTEQGDSAMYLCASSSAAGTANTEAFFGQGTRLTVV.